Reported below is one T cell receptor beta chain. This entry comes from a study of blood T cell repertoires in COVID-19. Whole-study context: The United States, Italy and Spain provided the acute and convalescent COVID-19 samples. PBMCs, B-cell-depleted T cells, or T cells were the source of the cDNA or gDNA that made up the material.

The CDR3 runs 13 residues. Germline V gene sequence: CDR1 WNHNN, CDR2 SYGVQD (reference sequence). J was trimmed by 7 bases and V by 6 bases; bases with no gene match: 5. Per the study methods: Nucleated cell counts were estimated from reference gene primer amplification. Only in-frame clones appear in the TCRdb table, and some are missing; sequencing was by immunoSEQ multiplex PCR. The V and J calls and the clone size are those of that table, but D and trimming were determined from the DNA. The data contain approximately 240,000 clones, around four fifths of them singletons. The sequence came from a woman aged 60-70 years with active or convalescent COVID-19. The rearrangement links TRBV10-1 to TRBJ2-7, with 11 positions matching TRBD2. The sequencing sample was made of peripheral blood. DNA for the CDR3: TGCGCCAGCAGGGCTGGACTAGCGGGTGAGCAGTACTTC. It yields the protein CASRAGLAGEQYF.